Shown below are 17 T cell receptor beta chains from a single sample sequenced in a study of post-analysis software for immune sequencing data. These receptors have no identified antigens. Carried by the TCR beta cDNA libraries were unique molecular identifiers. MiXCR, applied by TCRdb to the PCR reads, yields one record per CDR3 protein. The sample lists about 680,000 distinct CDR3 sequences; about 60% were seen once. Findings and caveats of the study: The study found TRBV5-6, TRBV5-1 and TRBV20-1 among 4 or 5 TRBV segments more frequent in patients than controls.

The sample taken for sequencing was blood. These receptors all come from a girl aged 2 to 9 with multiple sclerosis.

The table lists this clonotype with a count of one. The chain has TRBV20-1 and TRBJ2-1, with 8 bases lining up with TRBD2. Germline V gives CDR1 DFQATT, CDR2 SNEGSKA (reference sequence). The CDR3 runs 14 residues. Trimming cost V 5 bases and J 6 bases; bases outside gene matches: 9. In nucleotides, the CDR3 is TGCAGTGCTCTGAGCGGGAGTTCTGTCAATGAGCAGTTCTTC. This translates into CSALSGSSVNEQFF.

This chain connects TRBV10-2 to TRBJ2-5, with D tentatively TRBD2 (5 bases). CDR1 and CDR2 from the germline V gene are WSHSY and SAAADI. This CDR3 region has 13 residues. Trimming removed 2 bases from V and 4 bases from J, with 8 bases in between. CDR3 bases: TGCGCCAGCAGTGAGGCTAGCACAGAGACCCAGTACTTC. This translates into CASSEASTETQYF.

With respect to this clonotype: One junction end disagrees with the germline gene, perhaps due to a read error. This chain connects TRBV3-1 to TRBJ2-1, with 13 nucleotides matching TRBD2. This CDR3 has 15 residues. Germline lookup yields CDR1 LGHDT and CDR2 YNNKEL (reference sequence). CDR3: CACSQGTSGNNEQFF. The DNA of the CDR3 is TGTGCCTGCAGCCAAGGGACTAGCGGGAACAATGAGCAGTTCTTC.

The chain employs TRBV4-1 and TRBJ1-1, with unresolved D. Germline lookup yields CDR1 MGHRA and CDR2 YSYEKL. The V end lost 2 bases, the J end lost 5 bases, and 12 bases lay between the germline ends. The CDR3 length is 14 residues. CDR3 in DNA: TGCGCCAGCAGCCAAATGAGGGTAGGGACTGAAGCTTTCTTT. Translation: CASSQMRVGTEAFF.

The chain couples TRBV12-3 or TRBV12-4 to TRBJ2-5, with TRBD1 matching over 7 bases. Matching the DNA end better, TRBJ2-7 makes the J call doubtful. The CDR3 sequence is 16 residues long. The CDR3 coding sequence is TGTGCCAGCATCATAGAATCGAGACAGGGTGAATACGAGCAGTACTTC. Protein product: CASIIESRQGEYEQYF.

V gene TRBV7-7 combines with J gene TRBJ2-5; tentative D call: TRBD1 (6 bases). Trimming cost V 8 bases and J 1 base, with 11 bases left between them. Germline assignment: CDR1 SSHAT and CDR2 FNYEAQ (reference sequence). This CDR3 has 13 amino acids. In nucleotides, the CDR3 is TGTGCCAGCGGACTGACAGGCCAAGAGACCCAGTACTTC. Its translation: CASGLTGQETQYF.

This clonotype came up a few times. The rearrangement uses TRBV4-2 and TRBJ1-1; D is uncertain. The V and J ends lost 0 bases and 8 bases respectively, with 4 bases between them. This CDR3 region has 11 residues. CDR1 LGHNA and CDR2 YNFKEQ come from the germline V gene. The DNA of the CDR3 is TGTGCCAGCAGCCAAGACAGGGAAGCTTTCTTT. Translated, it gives CASSQDREAFF.

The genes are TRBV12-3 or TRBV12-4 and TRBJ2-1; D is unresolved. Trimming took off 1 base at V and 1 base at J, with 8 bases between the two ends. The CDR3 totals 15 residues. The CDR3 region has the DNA TGTGCCAGCAGTTTAGACTTGGGGTCCTACAATGAGCAGTTCTTC. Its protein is CASSLDLGSYNEQFF.

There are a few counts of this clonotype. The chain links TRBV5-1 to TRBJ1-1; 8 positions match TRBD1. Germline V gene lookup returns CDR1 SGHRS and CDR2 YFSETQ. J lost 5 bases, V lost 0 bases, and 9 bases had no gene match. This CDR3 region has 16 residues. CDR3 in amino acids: CASSLETGGLSTEAFF. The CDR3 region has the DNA TGCGCCAGCAGCTTGGAAACAGGGGGTCTTAGTACTGAAGCTTTCTTT.

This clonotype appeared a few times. CDR3 DNA sequence: TGCGCCAGCAGCTTGGCCGGGACTAGCGGGGGGGATACGCAGTATTTT. This codes for CASSLAGTSGGDTQYF. V and J are TRBV5-1 and TRBJ2-3, with 15 nucleotides matching TRBD2. The CDR3 contains 16 residues. Looked up from germline, CDR1 is SGHRS and CDR2 is YFSETQ. The junction had 2 bases not matched to a gene; V was cut back by 0 bases and J by 6 bases.

CDR3 DNA: TGTGCCAGCAGTGGTGTAGGAGGAAACACCATATATTTT. This sequence encodes CASSGVGGNTIYF. The chain has TRBV6-1 and TRBJ1-3; D uncertain. The CDR3 is 13 amino acids. The germline gives CDR1 MNHNS, CDR2 SASEGT. Trimming took off 4 bases at V and 4 bases at J, with 8 bases between the two ends.

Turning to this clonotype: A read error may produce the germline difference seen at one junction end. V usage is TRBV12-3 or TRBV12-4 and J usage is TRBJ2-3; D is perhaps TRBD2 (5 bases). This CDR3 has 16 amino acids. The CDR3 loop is CASSLGETGSTDAQYF. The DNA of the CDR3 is TGTGCCAGCAGTTTAGGGGAGACGGGGAGCACAGATGCGCAGTATTTT.

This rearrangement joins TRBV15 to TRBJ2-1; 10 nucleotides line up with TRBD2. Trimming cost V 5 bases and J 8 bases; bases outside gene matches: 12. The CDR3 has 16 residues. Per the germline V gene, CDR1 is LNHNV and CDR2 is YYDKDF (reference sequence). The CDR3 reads CATSPMQRGGRDEQFF. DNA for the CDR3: TGTGCCACCAGCCCCATGCAGCGGGGGGGCCGAGATGAGCAGTTCTTC.

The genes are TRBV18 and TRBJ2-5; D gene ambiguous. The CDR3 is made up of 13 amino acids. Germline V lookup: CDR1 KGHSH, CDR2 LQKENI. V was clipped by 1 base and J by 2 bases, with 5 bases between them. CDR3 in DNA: TGTGCCAGCTCACCACTAGTTCAAGAGACCCAGTACTTC. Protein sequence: CASSPLVQETQYF.

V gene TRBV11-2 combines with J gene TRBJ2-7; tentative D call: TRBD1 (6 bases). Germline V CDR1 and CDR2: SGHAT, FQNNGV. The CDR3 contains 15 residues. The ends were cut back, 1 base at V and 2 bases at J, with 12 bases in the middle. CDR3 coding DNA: TGTGCCAGCAGCTTAGTACGGCAGGGGCCCTACGAGCAGTACTTC. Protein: CASSLVRQGPYEQYF. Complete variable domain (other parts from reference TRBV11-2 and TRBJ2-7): EAGVAQSPRYKIIEKRQSVAFWCNPISGHATLYWYQQILGQGPKLLIQFQNNGVVDDSQLPKDRFSAERLKGVDSTLKIQPAKLEDSAVYLCASSLVRQGPYEQYFGPGTRLTVT.

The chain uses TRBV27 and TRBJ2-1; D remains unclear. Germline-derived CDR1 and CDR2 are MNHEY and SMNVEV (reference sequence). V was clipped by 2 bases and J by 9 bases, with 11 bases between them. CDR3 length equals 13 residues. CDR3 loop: CASSLMSPVEQFF. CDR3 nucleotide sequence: TGTGCCAGCAGTTTAATGTCGCCGGTTGAGCAGTTCTTC.

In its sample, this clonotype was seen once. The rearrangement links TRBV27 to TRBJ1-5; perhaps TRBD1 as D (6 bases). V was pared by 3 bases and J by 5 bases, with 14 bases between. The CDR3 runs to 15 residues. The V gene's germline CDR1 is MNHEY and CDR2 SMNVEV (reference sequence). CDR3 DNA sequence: TGTGCCAGCAGTTTGATGGGACAAAGCCATCAGCCCCAGCATTTT. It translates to CASSLMGQSHQPQHF.